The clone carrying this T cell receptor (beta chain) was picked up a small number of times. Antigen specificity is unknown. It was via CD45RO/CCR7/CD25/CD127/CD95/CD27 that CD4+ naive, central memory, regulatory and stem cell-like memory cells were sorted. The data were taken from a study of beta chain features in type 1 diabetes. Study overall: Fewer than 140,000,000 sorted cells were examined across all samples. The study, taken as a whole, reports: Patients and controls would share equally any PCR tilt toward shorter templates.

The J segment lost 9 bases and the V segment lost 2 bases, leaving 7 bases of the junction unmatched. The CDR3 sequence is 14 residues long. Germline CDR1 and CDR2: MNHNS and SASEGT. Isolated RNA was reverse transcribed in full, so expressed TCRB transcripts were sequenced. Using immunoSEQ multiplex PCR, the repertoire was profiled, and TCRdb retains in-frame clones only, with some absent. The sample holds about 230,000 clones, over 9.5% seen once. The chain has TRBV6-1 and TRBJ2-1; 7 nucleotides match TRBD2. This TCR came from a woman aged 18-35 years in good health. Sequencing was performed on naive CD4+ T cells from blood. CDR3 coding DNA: TGTGCCAGCAGTGAACTAACTTCTAGCGGTGAGCAGTTCTTC. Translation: CASSELTSSGEQFF.